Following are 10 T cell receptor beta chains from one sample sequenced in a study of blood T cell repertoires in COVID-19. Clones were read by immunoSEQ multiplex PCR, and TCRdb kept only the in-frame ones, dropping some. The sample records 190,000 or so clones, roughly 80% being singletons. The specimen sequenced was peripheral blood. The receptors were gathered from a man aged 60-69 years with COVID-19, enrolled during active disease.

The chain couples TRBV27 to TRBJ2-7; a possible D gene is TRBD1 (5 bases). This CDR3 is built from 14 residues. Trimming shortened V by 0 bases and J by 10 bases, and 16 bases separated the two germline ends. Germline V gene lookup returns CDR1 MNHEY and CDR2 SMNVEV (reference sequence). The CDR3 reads CASSLSLTAGRQYF. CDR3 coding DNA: TGTGCCAGCAGTTTATCTTTGACAGCAGGAAGACAGTACTTC.

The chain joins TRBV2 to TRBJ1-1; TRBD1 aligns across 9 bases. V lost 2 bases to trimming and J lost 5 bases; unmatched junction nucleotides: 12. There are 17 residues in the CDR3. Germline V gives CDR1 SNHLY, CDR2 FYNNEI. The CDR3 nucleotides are TGTGCCAGCAGTGAATTGCCGCCTGGGACAGGGCGAACTGAAGCTTTCTTT. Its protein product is CASSELPPGTGRTEAFF.

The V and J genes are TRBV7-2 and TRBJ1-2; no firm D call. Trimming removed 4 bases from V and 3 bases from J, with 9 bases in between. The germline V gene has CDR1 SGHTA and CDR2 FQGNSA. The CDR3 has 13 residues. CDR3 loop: CASSSALYYGYTF. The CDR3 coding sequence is TGTGCCAGCAGCTCAGCGCTATACTATGGCTACACCTTC. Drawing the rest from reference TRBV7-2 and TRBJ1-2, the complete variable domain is GAGVSQSPSNKVTEKGKDVELRCDPISGHTALYWYRQSLGQGLEFLIYFQGNSAPDKSGLPSDRFSAERTGGSVSTLTIQRTQQEDSAVYLCASSSALYYGYTFGSGTRLTVV.

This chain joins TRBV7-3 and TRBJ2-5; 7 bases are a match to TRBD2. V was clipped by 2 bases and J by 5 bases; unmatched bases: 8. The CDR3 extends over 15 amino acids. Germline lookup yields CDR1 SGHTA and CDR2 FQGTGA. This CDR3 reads CASSLGREVRETQYF. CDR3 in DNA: TGTGCCAGCAGCTTAGGACGGGAGGTCCGGGAGACCCAGTACTTC.

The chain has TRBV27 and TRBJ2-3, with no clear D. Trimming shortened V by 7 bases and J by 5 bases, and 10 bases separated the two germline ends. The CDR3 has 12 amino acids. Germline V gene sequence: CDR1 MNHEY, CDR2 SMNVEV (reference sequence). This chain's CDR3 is CASTDRGDTQYF. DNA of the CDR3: TGTGCCAGCACCGACCGAGGAGATACGCAGTATTTT.

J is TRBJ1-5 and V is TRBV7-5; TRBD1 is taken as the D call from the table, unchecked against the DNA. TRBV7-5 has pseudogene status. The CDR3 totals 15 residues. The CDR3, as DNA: TGTGTCACCACGCCTCCAGGACAACCGAATCAGCCCCAGCATTTT. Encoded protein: CVTTPPGQPNQPQHF.

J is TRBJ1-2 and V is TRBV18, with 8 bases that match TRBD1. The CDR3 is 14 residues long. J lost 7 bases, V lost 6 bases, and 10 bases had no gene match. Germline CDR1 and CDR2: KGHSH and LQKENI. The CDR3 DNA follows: TGTGCCAGCTCGCCCAACAGGGGGGAGTTTGGCTACACCTTC. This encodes CASSPNRGEFGYTF.

CDR3 sequence reads: CASSQDRGSYEQYF. CDR3 coding DNA: TGTGCCAGCAGCCAAGACAGGGGGAGCTACGAGCAGTACTTC. V is TRBV4-2 and J is TRBJ2-7, with TRBD1 identical over 7 bases. After removal of 0 bases from V and 3 bases from J, the junction contained 2 bases not matched to a gene. Germline values: CDR1 LGHNA, CDR2 YNFKEQ. CDR3 size: 14 residues.

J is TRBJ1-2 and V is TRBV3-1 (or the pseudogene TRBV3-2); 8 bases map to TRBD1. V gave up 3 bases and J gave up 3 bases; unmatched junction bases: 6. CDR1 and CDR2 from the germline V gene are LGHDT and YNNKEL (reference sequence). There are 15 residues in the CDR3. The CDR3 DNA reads TGTGCCAGCAGCCAGGGGGCAGGGGGCGACTATGGCTACACCTTC. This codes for CASSQGAGGDYGYTF.

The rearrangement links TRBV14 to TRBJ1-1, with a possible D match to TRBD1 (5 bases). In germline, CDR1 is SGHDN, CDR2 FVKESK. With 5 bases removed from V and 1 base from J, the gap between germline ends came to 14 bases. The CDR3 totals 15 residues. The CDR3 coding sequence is TGTGCCAGCAGCTGGGGACGGGGGTGGAACACTGAAGCTTTCTTT. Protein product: CASSWGRGWNTEAFF.